A single sample gave rise to the 4 T cell receptor beta chains below, sequenced in a study of T cells in Graves' hyperthyroidism and ophthalmopathy (dated by TCRdb to between 2018 and 2021). The library was produced with multiplex PCR. The instrument given in TCRdb is Illumina HiSeq 2000. The TCR beta CDR3 regions were amplified from RNA transcripts. For the first round of RT-PCR on the TCR CDR3, the HTBI primer set was used together with the Qiagen OneStep RT-PCR kit. TCRdb passed the public sequencing reads through fastp at Q25 and MiXCR, retaining productive beta sequences. For every CDR3 protein sequence, its rows merge into one entry that carries the most common genes and DNA. The sample table holds around 350,000 distinct CDR3 sequences, of which over 15% were seen once. Roughly 3.5% of the sample is taken by the ten largest. Sequenced input: blood. The receptors here all came from a woman aged 18-29 years with Graves' hyperthyroidism.

This clonotype has a count of ten or more. This chain links TRBV7-8 with TRBJ2-5; 7 nucleotides match TRBD1. The V gene's germline CDR1 is SGHVS and CDR2 FQNEAQ. J lost 5 bases, V lost 5 bases, and 5 bases had no gene match. The CDR3 spans 13 residues. The CDR3: CASSVGQKETQYF. CDR3 coding DNA: TGTGCCAGCAGCGTGGGACAGAAGGAGACCCAGTACTTC.

This clonotype was recorded at least ten times. The chain has TRBV5-1 and TRBJ2-7, with D unclear. The CDR3 has 11 amino acids. CDR1 and CDR2 (germline): SGHRS, YFSETQ. Trimming took 4 bases from V and 5 from J, leaving 7 bases between them. The CDR3 DNA reads TGCGCCAGCAGCGATACTAACGAGCAGTACTTC. Translating gives CASSDTNEQYF.

At least ten counts were recorded for this clonotype. The chain joins TRBV12-3 or TRBV12-4 to TRBJ1-5; D unresolved. V was clipped by 5 bases and J by 4 bases, with 12 bases between them. The CDR3 runs to 14 residues. The CDR3 here is CASSPTGLNQPQHF. Written as DNA, the CDR3 is TGTGCCAGCAGTCCGACGGGTTTAAATCAGCCCCAGCATTTT.

This clonotype came up many times. V usage is TRBV5-1 and J usage is TRBJ1-1, with 8 bases aligning to TRBD1. The J segment lost 3 bases and the V segment lost 5 bases, leaving 3 bases of the junction unmatched. Germline CDR1 and CDR2: SGHRS and YFSETQ. The CDR3 is made up of 13 amino acids. The CDR3 here is CASRDRDYTEAFF. Here the CDR3 DNA reads TGCGCCAGCAGGGACAGGGATTACACTGAAGCTTTCTTT.